These 30 T cell receptor beta chains were all obtained from the same sample, sequenced in a study of control samples from healthy donors and cancer patients (dated by TCRdb to the early 2020s). Library preparation employed the immunoSEQ multiplex PCR assay. TCRdb holds this immuneACCESS table with in-frame rearrangements only. Some clones are missing; in checked studies, unresolved V genes explain under half, and the rest has no known cause. The table for this sample lists tens of thousands of clones; 75% to 95% of them were counted only once. The ten biggest clones cover around 16% of the sample. The sequenced material came from blood. The receptors stem from a young man in good health.

V gene TRBV24-1 combines with J gene TRBJ2-1; 11 bases are shared with TRBD2. The V gene end was trimmed by 6 bases and the J gene end by 10 bases; junction bases not matched to a gene: 7. The CDR3 consists of 14 residues. The germline V gene encodes CDR1 KGHDR and CDR2 SFDVKD. CDR3 protein: CATSTSGGEREQFF. The DNA for the CDR3 is TGTGCCACCAGTACTAGCGGGGGTGAGAGAGAGCAGTTCTTC.

The chain couples TRBV9 to TRBJ1-1, with 8 bases identical to TRBD1. Germline loops: CDR1 SGDLS, CDR2 YYNGEE. V was clipped by 0 bases and J by 4 bases; unmatched bases: 5. The CDR3 runs to 15 residues. The CDR3 reads CASSVVGQGVTEAFF. In DNA form, the CDR3 reads TGTGCCAGCAGCGTAGTTGGACAGGGTGTCACTGAAGCTTTCTTT.

The chain combines TRBV19 with TRBJ2-7; D may be TRBD2 (5 bases). Between the trimmed V and J ends, which lost 0 bases and 3 bases, there was a span of 9 bases. CDR3 length: 14 residues. Germline CDR1 reads LNHDA; CDR2 reads SQIVND (reference sequence). The CDR3 sequence: CASSIDSVDYEQYF. In DNA, the CDR3 is TGTGCCAGTAGTATAGATAGCGTGGACTACGAGCAGTACTTC.

The chain links TRBV5-1 to TRBJ1-1; TRBD1 is a possible D gene (5 bases). Per germline, CDR1 SGHRS and CDR2 YFSETQ. Deletions cut 0 bases from V and 3 bases from J, with 9 bases between. The length of the CDR3 is 14 residues. The CDR3 DNA reads as TGCGCCAGCAGCTTGGGACAGAGATACACTGAAGCTTTCTTT. Translating gives CASSLGQRYTEAFF.

This chain connects TRBV16 to TRBJ1-1, with D unclear. With 4 bases removed from V and 8 bases from J, the gap between germline ends came to 11 bases. From germline, CDR1 is KGHSY and CDR2 FQNENV. The CDR3 extends over 12 amino acids. The CDR3 sequence: CASSPRAGEAFF. The CDR3 nucleotides read TGTGCCAGCAGCCCAAGAGCCGGGGAAGCTTTCTTT.

This chain links TRBV15 with TRBJ1-3, with a tentative D call TRBD1 (5 bases). V lost 0 bases and J 8 bases, leaving 14 bases between the germline ends. The CDR3 loop spans 15 amino acids. In germline, CDR1 is LNHNV, CDR2 YYDKDF (reference sequence). The CDR3 loop reads CATSRDPGGVDTIYF. The CDR3 DNA sequence: TGTGCCACCAGCAGAGATCCCGGGGGAGTAGACACCATATATTTT.

The chain uses TRBV5-1 and TRBJ1-1; D call uncertain. The CDR3 spans 14 residues. V was clipped by 4 bases and J by 0 bases, with 10 bases between them. CDR1 is SGHRS, CDR2 YFSETQ, per germline. CDR3 loop: CASSPGWVNTEAFF. CDR3 DNA sequence: TGCGCCAGCAGCCCAGGATGGGTGAACACTGAAGCTTTCTTT.

This chain uses TRBV12-3 or TRBV12-4 with TRBJ1-6; D gene uncertain. V dropped 6 bases and J dropped 10 bases, with 10 bases sitting between them. This CDR3 contains 12 residues. The CDR3 DNA is TGTGCCAGCAGCCCCCTGGGGTCACCCCTCCACTTT. This translates into CASSPLGSPLHF.

The chain has TRBV2 and TRBJ2-2, with 7 bases lining up with TRBD2. Per germline, CDR1 SNHLY and CDR2 FYNNEI. The CDR3 is 15 residues long. Unmatched junction bases numbered 6, after V lost 4 bases and J lost 4 bases. CDR3 DNA sequence: TGTGCCAGCAGTGCAGCGGGACCCGGCACCGGGGAGCTGTTTTTT. Translated, it gives CASSAAGPGTGELFF.

The genes are TRBV29-1 and TRBJ2-5; D may be TRBD1 (6 bases). Deletions cut 5 bases from V and 5 bases from J, with 15 bases between. This CDR3 has 13 amino acids. The germline V gene encodes CDR1 SQVTM and CDR2 ANQGSEA. CDR3 amino acids: CSVQGRPEETQYF. The DNA of the CDR3 is TGCAGCGTTCAGGGGCGCCCCGAGGAGACCCAGTACTTC. The full variable domain, rest sourced from reference TRBV29-1 and TRBJ2-5, is SAVISQKPSRDICQRGTSLTIQCQVDSQVTMMFWYRQQPGQSLTLIATANQGSEATYESGFVIDKFPISRPNLTFSTLTVSNMSPEDSSIYLCSVQGRPEETQYFGPGTRLLVL.

V usage is TRBV11-2 and J usage is TRBJ1-6; D gene unclear. Per the germline V gene, CDR1 is SGHAT and CDR2 is FQNNGV. V dropped 1 base and J dropped 7 bases, with 11 bases sitting between them. The CDR3 has 15 residues. CDR3 loop: CASSLVRGPNSPLHF. The CDR3 DNA reads TGTGCCAGCAGCTTAGTACGGGGTCCCAATTCACCCCTCCACTTT.

In the case of this clone: Other DNA sequences in the same sample also yield this CDR3. The genes are TRBV5-1 and TRBJ1-1; 7 nucleotides align to TRBD1. Germline CDR1 is SGHRS and CDR2 is YFSETQ. J lost 2 bases, V lost 4 bases, and 2 bases had no gene match. This CDR3 is built from 13 residues. The CDR3 protein is CASSRQGNTEAFF. DNA of the CDR3: TGCGCCAGCAGCCGACAGGGTAACACTGAAGCTTTCTTT.

The chain recombines TRBV5-1 with TRBJ1-1, with D unresolved. Trimming stripped 2 bases from V and 4 bases from J, with 18 bases between. Germline V CDR1 and CDR2: SGHRS, YFSETQ. There are 16 residues in the CDR3. In DNA form, the CDR3 reads TGCGCCAGCAGCTTCTTGGCCGGTAGCCTTCTCACTGAAGCTTTCTTT. As protein: CASSFLAGSLLTEAFF.

This clone appeared a single time. The chain has TRBV30 and TRBJ2-7, with D possibly matching TRBD1 (6 bases). The CDR3 has 12 residues. Trimming cost V 1 base and J 4 bases, with 8 bases left between them. Germline loops: CDR1 GTSNPN, CDR2 SVGIG (reference sequence). This CDR3 reads CAWSGGQYEQYF. DNA for the CDR3: TGTGCCTGGAGTGGGGGGCAGTACGAGCAGTACTTC.

The V gene is TRBV7-9, the J gene TRBJ2-2, with a weak D call TRBD2 (6 bases). Trimming removed 1 base from V and 0 bases from J, with 12 bases in between. The V gene's germline CDR1 is SEHNR and CDR2 FQNEAQ (reference sequence). CDR3 length: 17 amino acids. CDR3 sequence reads: CASSLGDLVPNTGELFF. The CDR3 DNA is TGTGCCAGCAGCTTAGGGGACTTAGTACCGAACACCGGGGAGCTGTTTTTT.

The V gene is TRBV7-9, the J gene TRBJ2-6; 12 bases fit TRBD1. V lost 1 base and J lost 6; bases outside the gene matches: 4. The germline CDR1 and CDR2 sequences are SEHNR and FQNEAQ (reference sequence). The CDR3 is 17 residues long. This CDR3 is CASSLGDRGLSANVLTF. CDR3 DNA sequence: TGTGCCAGCAGCTTAGGGGACAGGGGGCTGTCGGCCAACGTCCTGACTTTC.

The chain joins TRBV2 to TRBJ2-4; TRBD2 matches at 9 bases. CDR1 SNHLY and CDR2 FYNNEI come from the germline V gene. This CDR3 has 21 residues. Trimming cost V 2 bases and J 0 bases; bases outside gene matches: 17. The CDR3 DNA reads TGTGCCAGCAGTGAACGTCTAGCGGGATCCTCAACATTTATAGCCAAAAACATTCAGTACTTC. Translating gives CASSERLAGSSTFIAKNIQYF.

This clone was seen only a few times. The chain joins TRBV7-9 to TRBJ2-7; TRBD2 matches at 13 bases. V dropped 5 bases and J dropped 3; count of bases not matched to a gene: 13. There are 18 residues in the CDR3. Germline-derived CDR1 and CDR2 are SEHNR and FQNEAQ (reference sequence). In nucleotides, the CDR3 is TGTGCCAGCAGCAATCCCGGACTAGCGGGAGTAGGGGACTACGAGCAGTACTTC. It translates to CASSNPGLAGVGDYEQYF.

The chain carries TRBV15 and TRBJ2-1, with D maybe TRBD1 (6 bases). This CDR3 comprises 16 residues. Trimming stripped 1 base from V and 7 bases from J, with 17 bases between. In germline, CDR1 is LNHNV, CDR2 YYDKDF (reference sequence). The CDR3 sequence is CATSRVSQGIRNEQFF. CDR3 coding DNA: TGTGCCACCAGCAGAGTAAGTCAGGGGATAAGGAATGAGCAGTTCTTC.

The chain carries TRBV30 and TRBJ2-7, with TRBD2 matching 12 bases. The V segment lost 2 bases and the J segment 3 bases; nucleotides outside the gene matches: 2. The CDR3 spans 14 residues. CDR1 and CDR2 from the germline V gene are GTSNPN and SVGIG (reference sequence). The CDR3, as DNA: TGTGCCTGGAGTCCTAGCGGGGGGGGCTACGAGCAGTACTTC. Residues: CAWSPSGGGYEQYF.

The rearrangement uses TRBV6-4 and TRBJ2-2; the D gene is possibly TRBD1 (6 bases). V shed 4 bases and J shed 4 bases, with 16 bases lying between them. The CDR3 covers 16 residues. The germline CDR1 and CDR2 sequences are MRHNA and SNTAGT. CDR3 sequence reads: CASSVKPQGSTGELFF. The CDR3 nucleotides read TGTGCCAGCAGTGTAAAACCTCAGGGGTCCACCGGGGAGCTGTTTTTT.

The rearrangement links TRBV6-2 or TRBV6-3 to TRBJ2-2; 12 bases agree with TRBD2. Looked up from germline, CDR1 is MNHEY and CDR2 is SVGEGT. CDR3 length equals 16 residues. J lost 6 bases, V lost 4 bases, and 6 bases had no gene match. CDR3 nucleotide sequence: TGTGCCAGCAGTTTCTCTAGCGGGGGGGCTCCCGGGGAGCTGTTTTTT. Translation gives CASSFSSGGAPGELFF.

This sequence joins TRBV19 and TRBJ1-3, with D hard to call. The V end lost 7 bases, the J end lost 6 bases, and 16 bases lay between the germline ends. This CDR3 spans 14 amino acids. Germline V CDR1 and CDR2: LNHDA, SQIVND (reference sequence). Here the CDR3 reads CASKAEADANTIYF. The DNA for the CDR3 is TGTGCCAGTAAGGCCGAAGCCGACGCAAACACCATATATTTT.

This rearrangement joins TRBV6-4 to TRBJ1-1, with a weak D call TRBD1 (6 bases). The ends were cut back, 4 bases at V and 8 bases at J, with 17 bases in the middle. In germline, CDR1 is MRHNA, CDR2 SNTAGT. The CDR3 contains 14 residues. The CDR3: CASSVRGGISEAFF. In nucleotides, the CDR3 is TGTGCCAGCAGTGTTAGGGGGGGTATTTCCGAAGCTTTCTTT.

This clone is a singleton in its sample. J is TRBJ2-1 and V is TRBV7-8, with TRBD2 matching over 9 bases. Germline values: CDR1 SGHVS, CDR2 FQNEAQ. This CDR3 region has 15 residues. Losses at the gene ends were 1 base for V and 7 bases for J; bases not matched to a gene: 5. The CDR3: CASSLEAGGGNEQFF. In DNA form, the CDR3 reads TGTGCCAGCAGCTTAGAGGCGGGGGGGGGTAATGAGCAGTTCTTC.

The table lists this clone with a few counts. J is TRBJ1-4 and V is TRBV5-1; no clear D gene. Trimming cost V 4 bases and J 8 bases, with 12 bases left between them. This CDR3 has 13 residues. CDR1 and CDR2 (germline): SGHRS, YFSETQ. The DNA of the CDR3 is TGCGCCAGCAGCCCCGGTGGCTGGGAAAAACTGTTTTTT. It codes for CASSPGGWEKLFF.

This clone was counted once. V and J are TRBV11-2 and TRBJ2-3; D is ambiguous. Trimming stripped 4 bases from V and 1 base from J, with 9 bases between. The CDR3 totals 14 residues. CDR1 is SGHAT, CDR2 FQNNGV, per germline. The CDR3 coding sequence is TGTGCCAGCAGCTCCTCTTACGGCACAGATACGCAGTATTTT. Its translation is CASSSSYGTDTQYF.

The J gene is TRBJ2-1, the V gene TRBV27; D call uncertain. The germline V gene encodes CDR1 MNHEY and CDR2 SMNVEV (reference sequence). Between the trimmed V and J ends, which lost 3 bases and 0 bases, there was a span of 9 bases. This CDR3 comprises 15 residues. The CDR3 spells CASSFKAFSYNEQFF. The CDR3 region has the DNA TGTGCCAGCAGTTTCAAGGCTTTCTCCTACAATGAGCAGTTCTTC.

V and J are TRBV4-3 and TRBJ2-1, with TRBD1 matching over 9 bases. Germline assignment: CDR1 LGHNA and CDR2 YSLEER. The CDR3 runs to 16 residues. J was trimmed by 5 bases and V by 3 bases; bases with no gene match: 8. CDR3 bases: TGCGCCAGCAGCCATGAACAGGGGGCATTTGACAATGAGCAGTTCTTC. It specifies CASSHEQGAFDNEQFF.

The gene calls are TRBV2 and TRBJ1-4; D gene ambiguous. V dropped 7 bases and J dropped 0 bases, with 9 bases sitting between them. This CDR3 spans 14 amino acids. Germline V gives CDR1 SNHLY, CDR2 FYNNEI. Here the CDR3 DNA reads TGTGCCAGCAAAACCACCCCAACTAATGAAAAACTGTTTTTT. Translating gives CASKTTPTNEKLFF.